This T cell receptor beta chain is from a study of T cell responses to AZD1222 COVID-19 vaccine. Recipients boosted at about 4 weeks or about 12 weeks are pooled. The length of the CDR3 is 14 residues. V shed 4 bases and J shed 8 bases, with 15 bases lying between them. Germline V gene lookup returns CDR1 SGHNT and CDR2 YYREEE (reference sequence). Libraries were prepared by immunoSEQ multiplex PCR; TCRdb keeps only in-frame clonotypes and omits some of them. The sample holds 100,000 or so clones, more than 75% seen once. This TCR was sampled from an adult who received the AZD1222 COVID-19 vaccine. V and J are TRBV5-4 and TRBJ1-4; tentatively, D is TRBD1 (6 bases). Sequenced material: peripheral blood, taken 28 days after the second AZD1222 dose. CDR3 coding DNA: TGTGCCAGCAGCGCCCCGGGACAATTGGAAAAACTGTTTTTT. This translates into CASSAPGQLEKLFF.